Presented here are 22 T cell receptor beta chains from one specimen sequenced in a study of T cell responses to AZD1222 COVID-19 vaccine. Using immunoSEQ multiplex PCR, the repertoire was profiled, and TCRdb retains in-frame clones only, with some absent. Here the sample spans about 60,000 clones, roughly 90% being singletons. Sequencing was performed on peripheral blood, taken 28 days after the second AZD1222 dose. The receptor set was obtained from an adult who received the AZD1222 COVID-19 vaccine.

This sequence joins TRBV10-3 and TRBJ2-5; TRBD1 matches at 10 bases. The CDR3 length is 15 residues. The junction had 9 bases not matched to a gene; V was cut back by 6 bases and J by 5 bases. The germline V gene encodes CDR1 ENHRY and CDR2 SYGVKD. The CDR3 protein is CAISRDRGYAETQYF. CDR3 nucleotides: TGTGCCATCAGCCGGGACAGGGGCTATGCGGAGACCCAGTACTTC.

The rearrangement links TRBV18 to TRBJ2-2, with 11 bases fitting TRBD1. The V segment lost 1 base and the J segment 7 bases; nucleotides outside the gene matches: 8. This CDR3 has 17 residues. Germline CDR1 KGHSH, CDR2 LQKENI. The CDR3 loop is CASSPQEGQGAGGELFF. CDR3 nucleotide sequence: TGTGCCAGCTCACCACAAGAAGGACAGGGGGCTGGCGGGGAGCTGTTTTTT.

The V call is TRBV6-1, the J call TRBJ1-3, with D perhaps TRBD1 (6 bases). Deletions cut 0 bases from V and 7 bases from J, with 19 bases between. CDR3 length: 17 residues. The germline gives CDR1 MNHNS, CDR2 SASEGT. The CDR3: CASSEASAGAARNTIYF. The DNA of the CDR3 is TGTGCCAGCAGTGAAGCGAGCGCAGGGGCCGCGAGGAACACCATATATTTT.

This CDR3 is CASSSRTVTNTGELFF. The CDR3 DNA sequence: TGTGCCAGCAGCTCGAGGACGGTCACGAACACCGGGGAGCTGTTTTTT. The chain joins TRBV11-2 to TRBJ2-2; no definite D call. Germline-derived CDR1 and CDR2 are SGHAT and FQNNGV. The CDR3 length is 16 residues. The V end was cut by 4 bases, the J end by 0 bases, with 12 bases between.

This chain uses TRBV27 with TRBJ1-4; 7 bases are shared with TRBD1. The CDR3 has 15 residues. The junction had 6 bases not matched to a gene; V was cut back by 5 bases and J by 3 bases. CDR1 is MNHEY, CDR2 SMNVEV, per germline (reference sequence). The CDR3 sequence: CASSPGTASNEKLFF. As DNA, the CDR3 is TGTGCCAGCAGTCCAGGGACAGCATCTAATGAAAAACTGTTTTTT.

J is TRBJ1-2 and V is TRBV5-5; TRBD1 matches at 7 bases. The CDR3 is 15 residues long. The V segment lost 5 bases and the J segment 4 bases; nucleotides outside the gene matches: 11. CDR1 is SGHKS and CDR2 is YYEKEE in the germline V gene (reference sequence). CDR3 nucleotides: TGTGCCAGCAGTCGGGCCAACAGGGGTTTCTATGGCTACACCTTC. Translated, it gives CASSRANRGFYGYTF.

The chain couples TRBV5-1 to TRBJ2-7, with 9 positions matching TRBD1. Germline CDR1 is SGHRS and CDR2 is YFSETQ. The CDR3 length is 14 residues. Trimming took 4 bases from V and 0 from J; bases not matched to a gene: 2. The CDR3 protein is CASSQTGGSYEQYF. The CDR3 DNA reads as TGCGCCAGCAGCCAGACAGGGGGCTCCTACGAGCAGTACTTC.

V is TRBV6-5 and J is TRBJ1-2; D gene ambiguous. V was shortened by 0 bases and J by 3 bases, with 11 bases between the two germline ends. CDR1 MNHEY and CDR2 SVGAGI come from the germline V gene. This CDR3 region has 15 residues. The CDR3 loop reads CASSYSNGVYYGYTF. CDR3 nucleotide sequence: TGTGCCAGCAGTTACTCGAATGGGGTTTACTATGGCTACACCTTC.

The V call is TRBV5-1, the J call TRBJ1-2; D not resolved. The CDR3 covers 15 residues. Deletions cut 0 bases from V and 7 bases from J, with 16 bases between. Germline lookup yields CDR1 SGHRS and CDR2 YFSETQ. The CDR3 loop is CASSLADRWVFGYTF. Here the CDR3 DNA reads TGCGCCAGCAGCTTGGCCGACCGGTGGGTCTTTGGCTACACCTTC.

This clone occurred once. This chain links TRBV7-2 with TRBJ1-6, with D unresolved. The CDR3 loop spans 15 amino acids. Germline loops: CDR1 SGHTA, CDR2 FQGNSA. Between the trimmed V and J ends, which lost 4 bases and 7 bases, there was a span of 14 bases. This CDR3 reads CASSSWEGGNSPLHF. DNA of the CDR3: TGTGCCAGCAGCTCGTGGGAAGGAGGGAATTCACCCCTCCACTTT. The full variable domain, rest sourced from reference TRBV7-2 and TRBJ1-6, is GAGVSQSPSNKVTEKGKDVELRCDPISGHTALYWYRQSLGQGLEFLIYFQGNSAPDKSGLPSDRFSAERTGGSVSTLTIQRTQQEDSAVYLCASSSWEGGNSPLHFGNGTRLTVT.

The CDR3, as DNA: TGCAGTGCTAGTGGCCAGGGTGGTCAGCCCCAGCATTTT. It translates to CSASGQGGQPQHF. J is TRBJ1-5 and V is TRBV20-1; D perhaps matches TRBD1 (5 bases). Trimming cost V 3 bases and J 6 bases, with 12 bases left between them. The CDR3 extends over 13 amino acids. Per the germline V gene, CDR1 is DFQATT and CDR2 is SNEGSKA (reference sequence).

This clone has a handful of counts. The chain recombines TRBV24-1 with TRBJ2-1, with 10 bases fitting TRBD1. The CDR3 runs 16 residues. The germline V gene has CDR1 KGHDR and CDR2 SFDVKD. V trimming: 1 base; J trimming: 9 bases; junction bases outside the gene matches: 8. The CDR3 protein is CATSDLGTGDEVEQFF. The DNA of the CDR3 is TGTGCCACCAGTGATTTAGGGACAGGGGATGAAGTTGAGCAGTTCTTC.

This sequence joins TRBV5-1 and TRBJ1-2; D is uncertain. The CDR3 is 12 amino acids. The ends were cut back, 4 bases at V and 4 bases at J, with 8 bases in the middle. The germline V gene encodes CDR1 SGHRS and CDR2 YFSETQ. The CDR3 sequence: CASSEGLYGYTF. CDR3 DNA sequence: TGCGCCAGCAGCGAGGGCCTCTATGGCTACACCTTC.

The chain joins TRBV6-5 to TRBJ1-2, with D unresolved. The CDR3 has 13 residues. The ends were cut back, 5 bases at V and 3 bases at J, with 10 bases in the middle. Germline CDR1 MNHEY, CDR2 SVGAGI. The CDR3 here is CASSPGSDYGYTF. CDR3 DNA sequence: TGTGCCAGCAGTCCCGGGTCGGACTATGGCTACACCTTC.

The chain employs TRBV28 and TRBJ2-2; D is ambiguous. This CDR3 comprises 11 residues. The V gene's germline CDR1 is MDHEN and CDR2 SYDVKM. Trimming cost V 3 bases and J 7 bases, with 3 bases left between them. CDR3 protein: CASSFGGELFF. CDR3 nucleotides: TGTGCCAGCAGTTTCGGCGGGGAGCTGTTTTTT.

A single count supports this clone. J is TRBJ2-3 and V is TRBV28; D uncertain. Trimming shortened V by 3 bases and J by 9 bases, and 16 bases separated the two germline ends. CDR3 size: 14 residues. Germline loops: CDR1 MDHEN, CDR2 SYDVKM. CDR3 bases: TGTGCCAGCAGTTTGAGAAACACCAGAGGCACGCAGTATTTT. It specifies CASSLRNTRGTQYF.

The rearrangement joins TRBV7-9 to TRBJ2-2; D not certain. The V end was cut by 5 bases, the J end by 7 bases, with 8 bases between. This CDR3 comprises 12 residues. Germline CDR1 is SEHNR and CDR2 is FQNEAQ (reference sequence). CDR3 in DNA: TGTGCCAGCAGCCCCGTCCTCGGGGAGCTGTTTTTT. Protein sequence: CASSPVLGELFF.

The chain recombines TRBV5-1 with TRBJ2-1; 12 bases map to TRBD2. The CDR3 is made up of 18 amino acids. Germline values: CDR1 SGHRS, CDR2 YFSETQ. V trimming: 2 bases; J trimming: 0 bases; junction bases outside the gene matches: 6. This CDR3 is CASSFTSGGLSSYNEQFF. CDR3 in DNA: TGCGCCAGCAGCTTCACTAGCGGGGGGCTCAGCTCCTACAATGAGCAGTTCTTC.

The chain employs TRBV7-9 and TRBJ1-2; D ambiguous. This CDR3 is built from 12 residues. The V end was cut by 3 bases, the J end by 4 bases, with 6 bases between. Germline V gene sequence: CDR1 SEHNR, CDR2 FQNEAQ (reference sequence). The CDR3 protein is CASSFGVYGYTF. CDR3 sequence (DNA): TGTGCCAGCAGCTTTGGTGTCTATGGCTACACCTTC.

The V and J genes are TRBV4-1 and TRBJ2-1; 8 nucleotides agree with TRBD2. This CDR3 has 19 amino acids. CDR1 is MGHRA and CDR2 is YSYEKL in the germline V gene. The V and J ends lost 0 bases and 2 bases, in that order; junction bases with no gene match: 12. The CDR3 here is CASSQDKNRAGGTYNEQFF. CDR3 DNA: TGCGCCAGCAGCCAAGATAAGAATAGGGCGGGGGGAACCTACAATGAGCAGTTCTTC.

The rearrangement uses TRBV6-5 and TRBJ1-2; no firm D call. The germline CDR1 and CDR2 sequences are MNHEY and SVGAGI. V was cut by 5 bases and J by 6 bases, with 10 bases left in between. CDR3 length equals 12 residues. CDR3 sequence reads: CASSRSDDGYTF. CDR3 coding DNA: TGTGCCAGCAGTCGTTCCGATGATGGCTACACCTTC.

This clone occurred once. The chain carries TRBV4-1 and TRBJ2-2; D remains unclear. This CDR3 region has 16 residues. V shed 0 bases and J shed 1 base, with 9 bases lying between them. CDR1 and CDR2 from the germline V gene are MGHRA and YSYEKL. CDR3 bases: TGCGCCAGCAGCCAAGATTTATCTGTGAACACCGGGGAGCTGTTTTTT. As protein: CASSQDLSVNTGELFF.